This is a list of T cell receptor beta chains from one sample in a study of T cell repertoires in cytomegalovirus infection. TCRdb reprocessed the reads with MiXCR, giving one entry per CDR3 protein. Seen here are around 310,000 distinct CDR3 sequences, roughly 16% observed once, and the top ten hold approximately 12%. Sequencing was carried out using PBMCs. All receptors come from a human donor in good health (CMV status not recorded). Some clones in this sample may be carry-over from other donors' samples. The CDR3 runs from the conserved cysteine through the conserved F or W.

TRBV4-1	TRBJ2-7	CASSQEVAGGSYEQYF
TRBV28	TRBJ2-4	CASSQGPAGGRNGKNIQYF
TRBV5-1	TRBJ2-5	CASSMTGTLQETQYF
TRBV3-1	TRBJ1-2	CASRDRGGYTF
TRBV5-4	TRBJ2-1	CASSLGTGTGTNEQFF
TRBV12-3/TRBV12-4	TRBJ1-1	CASSPMESTEAFF
TRBV7-2	TRBJ1-5	CASSSAGVPNQPQHF
TRBV20-1	TRBJ2-1	CSASSGTSGGRGEQFF
TRBV7-2	TRBJ1-1	CASRGTAGDTEAFF
TRBV11-2	TRBJ2-3	CASSTGDSTDTQYF
TRBV7-9	TRBJ1-1	CASSYSTGTTAVTEAFF
TRBV20-1	TRBJ1-3	CSARLFDSSSGNTIYF
TRBV11-2	TRBJ2-5	CASSPQGQETQYF
TRBV7-6	TRBJ1-1	CASKARADTEAFF
TRBV7-7	TRBJ2-1	CASSLGGSVYNEQFF
TRBV7-2	TRBJ2-3	CASSFVGDGTDTQYF
TRBV12-3/TRBV12-4	TRBJ1-5	CASTENLGPQHF
TRBV6-1	TRBJ1-1	CASSRVKSLMNTEAFF
TRBV5-1	TRBJ2-1	CASSLESAGSYNEQFF
TRBV6-5	TRBJ2-3	CASSFATSGSTDTQYF
TRBV10-3	TRBJ2-3	CAISESPGASTDTQYF
TRBV7-8	TRBJ2-1	CASSLPVAVEQFF
TRBV29-1	TRBJ1-1	CSVATGGAYTEAFF
TRBV6-2/TRBV6-3	TRBJ2-1	CASSPVTAEQFF